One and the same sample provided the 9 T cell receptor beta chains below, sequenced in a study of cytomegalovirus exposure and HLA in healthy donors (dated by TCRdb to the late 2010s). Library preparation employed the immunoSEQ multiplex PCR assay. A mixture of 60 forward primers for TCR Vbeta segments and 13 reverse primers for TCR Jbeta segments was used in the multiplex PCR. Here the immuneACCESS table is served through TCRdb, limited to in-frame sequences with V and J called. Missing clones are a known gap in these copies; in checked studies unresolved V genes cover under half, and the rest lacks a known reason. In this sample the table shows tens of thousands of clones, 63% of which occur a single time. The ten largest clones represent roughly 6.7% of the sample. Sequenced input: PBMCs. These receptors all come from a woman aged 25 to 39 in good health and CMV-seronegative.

The CDR3 DNA sequence: TGTGCCAGCAGCCCGGACATTTACTACGAGCAGTACTTC. This encodes CASSPDIYYEQYF. V is TRBV11-2 and J is TRBJ2-7; possibly TRBD1 for D (5 bases). Germline lookup yields CDR1 SGHAT and CDR2 FQNNGV. Trimming removed 5 bases at V and 3 bases at J, with 11 bases between. The CDR3 totals 13 residues.

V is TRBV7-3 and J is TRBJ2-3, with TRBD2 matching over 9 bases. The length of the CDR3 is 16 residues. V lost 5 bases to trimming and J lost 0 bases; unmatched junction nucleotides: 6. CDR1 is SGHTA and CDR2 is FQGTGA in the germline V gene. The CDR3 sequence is CASSGLTSGSTDTQYF. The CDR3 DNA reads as TGTGCCAGCAGCGGGTTGACTAGCGGTAGCACAGATACGCAGTATTTT.

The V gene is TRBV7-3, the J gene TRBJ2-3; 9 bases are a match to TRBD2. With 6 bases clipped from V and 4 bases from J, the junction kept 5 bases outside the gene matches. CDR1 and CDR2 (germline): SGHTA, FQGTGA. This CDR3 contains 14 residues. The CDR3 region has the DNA TGTGCCAGCAGTAAAGCGGGAGGCTCAGATACGCAGTATTTT. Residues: CASSKAGGSDTQYF.

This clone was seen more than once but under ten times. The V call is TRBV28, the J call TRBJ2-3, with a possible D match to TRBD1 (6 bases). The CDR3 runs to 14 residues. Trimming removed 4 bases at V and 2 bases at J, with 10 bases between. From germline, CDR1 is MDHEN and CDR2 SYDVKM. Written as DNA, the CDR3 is TGTGCCAGCAGTTCGGGACAAGACACAGATACGCAGTATTTT. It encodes CASSSGQDTDTQYF. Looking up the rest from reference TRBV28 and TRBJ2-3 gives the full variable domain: DVKVTQSSRYLVKRTGEKVFLECVQDMDHENMFWYRQDPGLGLRLIYFSYDVKMKEKGDIPEGYSVSREKKERFSLILESASTNQTSMYLCASSSGQDTDTQYFGPGTRLTVL.

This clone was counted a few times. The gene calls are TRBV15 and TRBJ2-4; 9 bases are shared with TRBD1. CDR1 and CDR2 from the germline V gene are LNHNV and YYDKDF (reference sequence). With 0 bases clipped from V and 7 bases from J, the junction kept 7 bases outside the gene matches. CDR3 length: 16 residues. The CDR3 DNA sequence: TGTGCCACCAGCAGAGATTCCGGGACAGGGAATAACATTCAGTACTTC. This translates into CATSRDSGTGNNIQYF.

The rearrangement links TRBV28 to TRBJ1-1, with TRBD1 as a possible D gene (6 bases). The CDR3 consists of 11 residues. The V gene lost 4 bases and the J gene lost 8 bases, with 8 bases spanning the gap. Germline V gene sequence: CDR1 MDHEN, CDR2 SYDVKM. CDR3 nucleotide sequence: TGTGCCAGCAGTTCAGGGGCAGAAGCTTTCTTT. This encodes CASSSGAEAFF.

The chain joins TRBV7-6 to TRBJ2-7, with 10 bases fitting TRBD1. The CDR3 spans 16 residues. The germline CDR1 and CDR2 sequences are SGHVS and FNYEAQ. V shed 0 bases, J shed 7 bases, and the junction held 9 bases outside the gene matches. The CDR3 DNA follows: TGTGCCAGCAGCTTAGCAGGGAGACAGGGGGCTAGGGAGCAGTACTTC. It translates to CASSLAGRQGAREQYF.

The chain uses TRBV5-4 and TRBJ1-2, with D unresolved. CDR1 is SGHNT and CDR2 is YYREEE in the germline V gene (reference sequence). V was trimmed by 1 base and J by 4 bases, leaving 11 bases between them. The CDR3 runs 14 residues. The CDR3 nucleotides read TGTGCCAGCAGCTTGTTTCCAGACACCTATGGCTACACCTTC. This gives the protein CASSLFPDTYGYTF.

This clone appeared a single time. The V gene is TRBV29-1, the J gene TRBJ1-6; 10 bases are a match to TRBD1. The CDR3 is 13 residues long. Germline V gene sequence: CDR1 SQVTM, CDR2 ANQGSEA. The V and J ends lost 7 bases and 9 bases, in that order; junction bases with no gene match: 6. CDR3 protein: CSARQGASSPLHF. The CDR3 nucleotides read TGCAGCGCCAGACAGGGGGCTAGTTCACCCCTCCACTTT.